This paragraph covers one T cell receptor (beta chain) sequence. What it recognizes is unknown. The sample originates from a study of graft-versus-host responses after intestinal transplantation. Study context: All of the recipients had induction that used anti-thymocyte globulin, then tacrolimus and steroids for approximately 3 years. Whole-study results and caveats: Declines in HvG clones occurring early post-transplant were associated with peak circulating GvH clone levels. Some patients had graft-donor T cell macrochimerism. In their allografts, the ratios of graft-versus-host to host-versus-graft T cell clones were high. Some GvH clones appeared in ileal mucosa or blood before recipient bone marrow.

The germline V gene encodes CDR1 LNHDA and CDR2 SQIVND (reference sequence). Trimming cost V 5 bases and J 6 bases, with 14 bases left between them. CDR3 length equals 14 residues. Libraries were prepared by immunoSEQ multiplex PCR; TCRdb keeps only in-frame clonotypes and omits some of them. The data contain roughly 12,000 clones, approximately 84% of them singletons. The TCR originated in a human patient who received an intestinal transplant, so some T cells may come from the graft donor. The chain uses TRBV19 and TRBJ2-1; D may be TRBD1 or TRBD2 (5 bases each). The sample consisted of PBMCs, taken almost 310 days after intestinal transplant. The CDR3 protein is CASSAPPGANEQFF. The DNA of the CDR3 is TGTGCCAGTAGTGCCCCGCCCGGGGCCAATGAGCAGTTCTTC.